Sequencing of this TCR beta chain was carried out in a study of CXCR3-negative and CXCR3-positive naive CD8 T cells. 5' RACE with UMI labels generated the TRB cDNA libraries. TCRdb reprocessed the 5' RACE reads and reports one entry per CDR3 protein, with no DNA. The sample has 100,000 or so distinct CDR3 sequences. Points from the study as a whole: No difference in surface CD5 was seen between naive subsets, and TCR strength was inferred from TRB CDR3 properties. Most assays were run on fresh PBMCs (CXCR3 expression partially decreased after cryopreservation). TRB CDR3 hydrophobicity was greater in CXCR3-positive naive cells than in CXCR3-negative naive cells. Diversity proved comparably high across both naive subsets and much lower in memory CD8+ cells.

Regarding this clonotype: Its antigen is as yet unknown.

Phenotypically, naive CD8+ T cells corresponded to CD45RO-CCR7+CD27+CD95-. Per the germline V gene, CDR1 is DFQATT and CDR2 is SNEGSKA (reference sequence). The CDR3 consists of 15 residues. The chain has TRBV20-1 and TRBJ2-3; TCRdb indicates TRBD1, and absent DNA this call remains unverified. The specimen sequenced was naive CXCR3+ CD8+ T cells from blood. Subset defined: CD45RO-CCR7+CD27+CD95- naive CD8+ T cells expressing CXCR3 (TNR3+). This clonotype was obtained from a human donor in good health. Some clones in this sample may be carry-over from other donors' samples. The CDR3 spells CSARGVPLRADTQYF.